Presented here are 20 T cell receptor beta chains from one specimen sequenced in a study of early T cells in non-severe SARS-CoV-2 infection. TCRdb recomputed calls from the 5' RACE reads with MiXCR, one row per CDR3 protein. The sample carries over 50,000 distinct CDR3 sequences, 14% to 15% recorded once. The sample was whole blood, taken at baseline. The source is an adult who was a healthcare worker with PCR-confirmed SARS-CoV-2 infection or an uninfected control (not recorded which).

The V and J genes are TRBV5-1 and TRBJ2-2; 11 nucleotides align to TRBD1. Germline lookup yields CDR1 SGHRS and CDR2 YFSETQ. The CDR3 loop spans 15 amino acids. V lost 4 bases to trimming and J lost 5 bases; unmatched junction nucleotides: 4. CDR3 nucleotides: TGCGCCAGCAGCGAAGGACAGGGGGCGACCGGGGAGCTGTTTTTT. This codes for CASSEGQGATGELFF. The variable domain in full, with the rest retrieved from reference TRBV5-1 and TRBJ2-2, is KAGVTQTPRYLIKTRGQQVTLSCSPISGHRSVSWYQQTPGQGLQFLFEYFSETQRNKGNFPGRFSGRQFSNSRSEMNVSTLELGDSALYLCASSEGQGATGELFFGEGSRLTVL.

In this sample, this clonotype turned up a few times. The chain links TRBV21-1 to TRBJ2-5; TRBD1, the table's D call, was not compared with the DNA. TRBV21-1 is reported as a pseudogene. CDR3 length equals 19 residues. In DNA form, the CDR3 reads TGTGCCAGCAGCAAAGATTCGCCACCGGGACACCGGAAGGCGGAGACCCAGTACTTC. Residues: CASSKDSPPGHRKAETQYF.

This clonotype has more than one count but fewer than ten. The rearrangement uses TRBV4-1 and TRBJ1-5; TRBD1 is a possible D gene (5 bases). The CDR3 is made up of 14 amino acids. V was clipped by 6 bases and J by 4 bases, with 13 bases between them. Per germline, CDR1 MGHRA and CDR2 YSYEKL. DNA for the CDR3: TGCGCCAGCAGTCCGAGGGGCGGAAATCAGCCCCAGCATTTT. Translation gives CASSPRGGNQPQHF.

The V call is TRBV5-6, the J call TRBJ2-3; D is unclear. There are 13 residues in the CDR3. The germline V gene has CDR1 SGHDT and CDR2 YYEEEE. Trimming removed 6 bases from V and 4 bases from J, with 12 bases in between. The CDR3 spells CASKVRYADTQYF. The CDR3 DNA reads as TGTGCCAGCAAGGTGCGGTACGCAGATACGCAGTATTTT.

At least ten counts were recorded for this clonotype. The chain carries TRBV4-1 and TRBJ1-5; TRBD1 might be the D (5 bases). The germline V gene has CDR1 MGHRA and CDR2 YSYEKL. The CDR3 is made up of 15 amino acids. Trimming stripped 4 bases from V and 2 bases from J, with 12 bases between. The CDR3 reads CASSPGFLGNQPQHF. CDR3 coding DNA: TGCGCCAGCAGCCCAGGGTTTTTGGGCAATCAGCCCCAGCATTTT.

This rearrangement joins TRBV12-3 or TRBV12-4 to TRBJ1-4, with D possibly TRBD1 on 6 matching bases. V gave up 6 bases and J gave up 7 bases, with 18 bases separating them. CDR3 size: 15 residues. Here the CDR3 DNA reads TGTGCCAGCAGGGGCAGTGGGGGGCGTACTGAAAAACTGTTTTTT. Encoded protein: CASRGSGGRTEKLFF.

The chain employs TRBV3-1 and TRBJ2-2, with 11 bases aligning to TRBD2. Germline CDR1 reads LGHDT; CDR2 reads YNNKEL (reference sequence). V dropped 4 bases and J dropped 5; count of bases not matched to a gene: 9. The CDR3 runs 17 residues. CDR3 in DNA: TGTGCCAGCAGCCTCCGACTAGCGGGGCCCCAAACCGGGGAGCTGTTTTTT. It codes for CASSLRLAGPQTGELFF. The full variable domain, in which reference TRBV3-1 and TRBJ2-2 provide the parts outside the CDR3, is DTAVSQTPKYLVTQMGNDKSIKCEQNLGHDTMYWYKQDSKKFLKIMFSYNNKELIINETVPNRFSPKSPDKAHLNLHINSLELGDSAVYFCASSLRLAGPQTGELFFGEGSRLTVL.

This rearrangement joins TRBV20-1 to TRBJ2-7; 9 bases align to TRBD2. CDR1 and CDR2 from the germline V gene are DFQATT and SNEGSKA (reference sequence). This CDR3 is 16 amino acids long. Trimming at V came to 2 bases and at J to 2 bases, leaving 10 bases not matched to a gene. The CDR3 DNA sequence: TGCAGTGCTAGAAGGTTGGCTACTAGCGGGCCCTACGAGCAGTACTTC. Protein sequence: CSARRLATSGPYEQYF.

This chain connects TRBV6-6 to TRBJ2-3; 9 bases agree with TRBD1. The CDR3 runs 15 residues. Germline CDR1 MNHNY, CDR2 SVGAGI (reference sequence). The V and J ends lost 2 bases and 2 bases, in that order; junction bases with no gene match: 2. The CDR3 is CASSYRDRVTDTQYF. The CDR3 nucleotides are TGTGCCAGCAGTTACCGGGACAGGGTCACAGATACGCAGTATTTT.

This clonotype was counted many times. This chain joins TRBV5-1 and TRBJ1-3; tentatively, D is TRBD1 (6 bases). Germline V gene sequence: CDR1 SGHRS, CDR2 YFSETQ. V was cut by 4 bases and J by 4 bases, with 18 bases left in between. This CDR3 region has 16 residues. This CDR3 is CASSLTPSDRGNTIYF. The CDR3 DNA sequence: TGCGCCAGCAGCCTTACCCCCTCCGACAGGGGAAACACCATATATTTT.

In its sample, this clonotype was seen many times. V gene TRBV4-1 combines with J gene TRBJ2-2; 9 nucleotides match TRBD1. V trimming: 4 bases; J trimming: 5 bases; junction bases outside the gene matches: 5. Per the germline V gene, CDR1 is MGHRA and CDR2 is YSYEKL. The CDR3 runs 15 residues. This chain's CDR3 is CASSLTDRGTGELFF. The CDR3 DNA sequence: TGCGCCAGCAGCCTCACGGACAGGGGAACCGGGGAGCTGTTTTTT.

CDR3 residues: CASSLRPRANEQFF. Written as DNA, the CDR3 is TGTGCCAGCAGCTTACGACCCAGGGCCAATGAGCAGTTCTTC. V gene TRBV7-3 combines with J gene TRBJ2-1; D is possibly TRBD1 (5 bases). Germline CDR1 and CDR2: SGHTA and FQGTGA. Trimming removed 2 bases at V and 6 bases at J, with 11 bases between. The CDR3 is 14 residues long.

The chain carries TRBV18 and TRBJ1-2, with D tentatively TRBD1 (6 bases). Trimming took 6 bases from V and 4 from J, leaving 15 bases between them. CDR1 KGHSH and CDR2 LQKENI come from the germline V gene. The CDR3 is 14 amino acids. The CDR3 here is CASSTQGRSYGYTF. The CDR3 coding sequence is TGTGCCAGCTCCACCCAGGGGAGGAGCTATGGCTACACCTTC.

CDR3 in amino acids: CASSVDGFSGANVLTF. CDR3 sequence (DNA): TGTGCCAGCAGCGTCGACGGGTTCTCTGGGGCCAACGTCCTGACTTTC. The chain combines TRBV9 with TRBJ2-6; D is undetermined. Trimming took off 2 bases at V and 0 bases at J, with 9 bases between the two ends. This CDR3 is built from 16 residues. The germline gives CDR1 SGDLS, CDR2 YYNGEE.

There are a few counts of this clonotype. The CDR3 loop reads CASSQSSALGALNEQFF. The DNA of the CDR3 is TGCGCCAGCAGCCAATCCTCAGCCCTAGGCGCCCTAAATGAGCAGTTCTTC. The chain is built from TRBV4-1 and TRBJ2-1; D is unresolved. This CDR3 spans 17 amino acids. With 2 bases removed from V and 7 bases from J, the gap between germline ends came to 21 bases. From germline, CDR1 is MGHRA and CDR2 YSYEKL.

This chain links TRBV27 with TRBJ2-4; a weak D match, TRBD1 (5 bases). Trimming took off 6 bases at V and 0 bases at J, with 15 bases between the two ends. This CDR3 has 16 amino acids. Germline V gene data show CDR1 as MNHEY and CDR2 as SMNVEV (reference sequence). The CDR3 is CASSPPWGIAKNIQYF. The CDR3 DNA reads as TGTGCCAGCAGCCCACCATGGGGCATAGCCAAAAACATTCAGTACTTC.

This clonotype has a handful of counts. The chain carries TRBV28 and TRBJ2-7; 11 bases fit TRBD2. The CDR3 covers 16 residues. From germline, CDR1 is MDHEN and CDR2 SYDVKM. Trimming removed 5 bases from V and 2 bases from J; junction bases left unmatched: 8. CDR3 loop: CASSPRGTSGAYEQYF. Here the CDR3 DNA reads TGTGCCAGCAGTCCCCGGGGGACTAGCGGAGCCTACGAGCAGTACTTC. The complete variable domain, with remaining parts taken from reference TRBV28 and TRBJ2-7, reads DVKVTQSSRYLVKRTGEKVFLECVQDMDHENMFWYRQDPGLGLRLIYFSYDVKMKEKGDIPEGYSVSREKKERFSLILESASTNQTSMYLCASSPRGTSGAYEQYFGPGTRLTVT.

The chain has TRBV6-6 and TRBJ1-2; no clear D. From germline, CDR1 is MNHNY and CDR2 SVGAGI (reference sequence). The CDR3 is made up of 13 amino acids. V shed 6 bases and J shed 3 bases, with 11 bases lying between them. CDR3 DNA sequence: TGTGCCAGCAGCCCGATTACGGACTATGGCTACACCTTC. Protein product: CASSPITDYGYTF.

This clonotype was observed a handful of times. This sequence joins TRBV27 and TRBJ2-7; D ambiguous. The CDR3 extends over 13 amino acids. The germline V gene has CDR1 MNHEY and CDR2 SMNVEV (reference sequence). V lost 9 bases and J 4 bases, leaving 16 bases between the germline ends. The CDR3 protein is CASKGSFSYEQYF. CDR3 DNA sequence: TGTGCCAGTAAAGGTAGCTTCTCTTACGAGCAGTACTTC.

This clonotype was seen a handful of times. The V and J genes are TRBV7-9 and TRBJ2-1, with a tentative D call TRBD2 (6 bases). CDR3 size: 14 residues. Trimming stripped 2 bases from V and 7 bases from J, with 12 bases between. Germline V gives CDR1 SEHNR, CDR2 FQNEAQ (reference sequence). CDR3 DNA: TGTGCCAGCAGCTTAAATCCTAGCGCTAATGAGCAGTTCTTC. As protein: CASSLNPSANEQFF.